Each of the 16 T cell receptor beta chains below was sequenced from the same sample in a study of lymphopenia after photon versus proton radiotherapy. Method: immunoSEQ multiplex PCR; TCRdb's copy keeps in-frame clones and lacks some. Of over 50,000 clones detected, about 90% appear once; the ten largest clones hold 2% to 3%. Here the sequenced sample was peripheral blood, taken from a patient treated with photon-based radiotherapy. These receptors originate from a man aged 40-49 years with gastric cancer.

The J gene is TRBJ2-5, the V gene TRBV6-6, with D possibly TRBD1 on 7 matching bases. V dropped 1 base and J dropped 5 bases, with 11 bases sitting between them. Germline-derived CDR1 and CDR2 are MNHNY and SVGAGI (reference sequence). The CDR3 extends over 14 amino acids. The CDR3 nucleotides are TGTGCCAGCAGTTACTGGGACAGCGGGGAGACCCAGTACTTC. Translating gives CASSYWDSGETQYF.

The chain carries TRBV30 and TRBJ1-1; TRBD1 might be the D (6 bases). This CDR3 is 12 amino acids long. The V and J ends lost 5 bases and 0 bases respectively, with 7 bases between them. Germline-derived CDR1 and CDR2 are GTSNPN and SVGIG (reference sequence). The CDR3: CAWDRMNTEAFF. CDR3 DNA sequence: TGTGCCTGGGACAGGATGAACACTGAAGCTTTCTTT.

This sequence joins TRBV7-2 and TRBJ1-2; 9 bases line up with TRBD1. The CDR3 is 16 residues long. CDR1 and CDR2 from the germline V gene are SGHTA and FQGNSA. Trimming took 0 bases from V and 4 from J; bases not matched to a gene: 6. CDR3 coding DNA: TGTGCCAGCAGCTTAGCGCCGGGACAGGGTCGCTATGGCTACACCTTC. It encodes CASSLAPGQGRYGYTF.

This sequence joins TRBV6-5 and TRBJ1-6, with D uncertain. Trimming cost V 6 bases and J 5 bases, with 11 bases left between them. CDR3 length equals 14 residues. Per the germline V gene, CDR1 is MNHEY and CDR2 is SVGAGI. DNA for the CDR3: TGTGCCAGCAGATCGGAAGGTCATAATTCACCCCTCCACTTT. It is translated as CASRSEGHNSPLHF.

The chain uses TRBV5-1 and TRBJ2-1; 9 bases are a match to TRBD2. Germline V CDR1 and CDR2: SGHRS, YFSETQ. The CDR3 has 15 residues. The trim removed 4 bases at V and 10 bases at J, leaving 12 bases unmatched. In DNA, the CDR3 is TGCGCCAGCAGCCCTCGGGGCGGGGGGGCACTGGAGCAGTTCTTC. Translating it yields CASSPRGGGALEQFF.

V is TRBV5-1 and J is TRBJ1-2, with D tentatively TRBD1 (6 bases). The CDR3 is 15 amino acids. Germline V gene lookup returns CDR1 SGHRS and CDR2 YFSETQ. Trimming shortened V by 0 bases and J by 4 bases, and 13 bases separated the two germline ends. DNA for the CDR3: TGCGCCAGCAGCTTGGATCAGGGGCTCGTCTATGGCTACACCTTC. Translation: CASSLDQGLVYGYTF.

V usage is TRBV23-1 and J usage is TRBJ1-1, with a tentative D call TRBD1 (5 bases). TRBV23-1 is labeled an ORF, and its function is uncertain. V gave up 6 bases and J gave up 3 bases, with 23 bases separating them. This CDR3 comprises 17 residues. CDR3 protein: CASSNKRGAESDTEAFF. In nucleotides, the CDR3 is TGCGCCAGCAGCAATAAGAGGGGAGCGGAAAGTGACACTGAAGCTTTCTTT.

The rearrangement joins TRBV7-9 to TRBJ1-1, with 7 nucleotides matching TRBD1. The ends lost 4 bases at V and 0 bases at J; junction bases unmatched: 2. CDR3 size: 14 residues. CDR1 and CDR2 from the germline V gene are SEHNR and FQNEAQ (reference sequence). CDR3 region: CASSWGTVNTEAFF. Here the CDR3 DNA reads TGTGCCAGCAGCTGGGGGACAGTGAACACTGAAGCTTTCTTT.

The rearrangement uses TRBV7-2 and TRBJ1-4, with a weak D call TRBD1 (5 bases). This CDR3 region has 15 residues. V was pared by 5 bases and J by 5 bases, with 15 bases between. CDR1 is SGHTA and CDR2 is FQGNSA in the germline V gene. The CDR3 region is CASSTRDSLNEKLFF. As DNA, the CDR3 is TGTGCCAGCAGCACCCGAGACAGTTTAAATGAAAAACTGTTTTTT.

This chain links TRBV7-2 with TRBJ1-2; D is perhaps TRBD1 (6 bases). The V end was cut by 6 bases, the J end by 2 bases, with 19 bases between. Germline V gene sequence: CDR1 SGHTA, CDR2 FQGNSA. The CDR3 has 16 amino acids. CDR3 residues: CASRGGSQGLNYGYTF. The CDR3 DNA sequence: TGTGCCAGCAGAGGGGGGAGCCAGGGGCTAAACTATGGCTACACCTTC.

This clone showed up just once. The CDR3 protein is CASSPTLSQGQFF. CDR3 bases: TGTGCCAGTAGTCCTACCTTATCGCAAGGGCAGTTCTTC. The chain combines TRBV19 with TRBJ2-1; D not resolved. The CDR3 covers 13 residues. V was cut by 5 bases and J by 12 bases, with 17 bases left in between. The germline V gene has CDR1 LNHDA and CDR2 SQIVND (reference sequence).

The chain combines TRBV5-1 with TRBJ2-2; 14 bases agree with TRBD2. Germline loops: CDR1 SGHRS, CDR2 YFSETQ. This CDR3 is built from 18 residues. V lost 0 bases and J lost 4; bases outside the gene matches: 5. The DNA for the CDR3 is TGCGCCAGCAGCTTGGGACTAGCGGGGGGGCCTAGCACCGGGGAGCTGTTTTTT. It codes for CASSLGLAGGPSTGELFF.

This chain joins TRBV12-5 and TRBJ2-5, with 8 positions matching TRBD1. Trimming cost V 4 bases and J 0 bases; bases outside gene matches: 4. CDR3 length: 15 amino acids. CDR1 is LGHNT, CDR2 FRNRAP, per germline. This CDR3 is CASGSGTGHQETQYF. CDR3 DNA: TGTGCTAGTGGTTCCGGGACAGGACACCAAGAGACCCAGTACTTC.

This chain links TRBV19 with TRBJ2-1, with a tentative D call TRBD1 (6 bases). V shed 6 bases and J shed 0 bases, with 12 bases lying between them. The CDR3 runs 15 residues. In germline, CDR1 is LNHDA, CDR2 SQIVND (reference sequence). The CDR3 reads CASRKGGSSYNEQFF. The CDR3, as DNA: TGTGCCAGTAGAAAAGGGGGATCCTCCTACAATGAGCAGTTCTTC.

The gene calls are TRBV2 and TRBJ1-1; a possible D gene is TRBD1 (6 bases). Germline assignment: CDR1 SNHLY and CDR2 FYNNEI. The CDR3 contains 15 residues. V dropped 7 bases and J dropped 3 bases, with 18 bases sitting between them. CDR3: CASILGGEGDTEAFF. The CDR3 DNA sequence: TGTGCCAGCATCCTAGGGGGGGAAGGGGACACTGAAGCTTTCTTT. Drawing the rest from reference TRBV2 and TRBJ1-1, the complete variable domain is EPEVTQTPSHQVTQMGQEVILRCVPISNHLYFYWYRQILGQKVEFLVSFYNNEISEKSEIFDDQFSVERPDGSNFTLKIRSTKLEDSAMYFCASILGGEGDTEAFFGQGTRLTVV.

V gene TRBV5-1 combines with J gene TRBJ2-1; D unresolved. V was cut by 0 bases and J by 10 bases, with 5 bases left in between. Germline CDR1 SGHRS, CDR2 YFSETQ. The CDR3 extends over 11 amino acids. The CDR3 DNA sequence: TGCGCCAGCAGCTTGGCTAAGGAGCAGTTCTTC. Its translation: CASSLAKEQFF.